The rows below give T cell receptor beta chains drawn from one sample of a study of cytomegalovirus exposure and HLA in healthy donors. Measured with immunoSEQ multiplex PCR; TCRdb has only the in-frame clones, and not every one. Of 90,000 to 120,000 clones in the sample, roughly 84% are singletons; the top ten hold about 1.1%. The sample was PBMCs. These receptors came from a woman between 18 and 29 years old in good health and CMV-seronegative. CDR3s include the opening cysteine and the closing phenylalanine or tryptophan. D genes are given only for firm matches. Size is omitted from some rows. Given values are once, few, many or a class for expanded clones.

D: NA
size: NA
J: TRBJ2-3
V: TRBV7-8
DNA: TGTGCCAGCAGCTTATCAGGGGCCACAGATACGCAGTATTTT
CDR3: CASSLSGATDTQYF

D: TRBD2
size: NA
J: TRBJ2-4
V: TRBV5-8
DNA: TGTGCCAGCAGCTTGGGGTCGAGACTAGCCAAAAACATTCAGCACTTC
CDR3: CASSLGSRLAKNIQHF

D: NA
size: NA
J: TRBJ1-6
V: TRBV27
DNA: TGTGCCAGCAGTTTTCAGGGGCCCAATTCACCCCTCCACTTT
CDR3: CASSFQGPNSPLHF

D: TRBD1
size: NA
J: TRBJ2-3
V: TRBV6-5
DNA: TGTGCCAGCAGCCGGGACAGGGGCACAGATACGCAGTATTTT
CDR3: CASSRDRGTDTQYF

D: NA
size: NA
J: TRBJ1-5
V: TRBV19
DNA: TGTGCCAGTAGTACGTTAAAATCGACGGGAGGCAATCAGCCCCAGCATTTT
CDR3: CASSTLKSTGGNQPQHF

D: TRBD1
size: NA
J: TRBJ2-5
V: TRBV13
DNA: TGTGCCAGCAGCCAAGGGGGACAGGGAGAGACCCAGTACTTC
CDR3: CASSQGGQGETQYF

D: TRBD1
size: NA
J: TRBJ2-7
V: TRBV7-9
DNA: TGTGCCAGCAGCTCCGGGACAGTAACCTACGAGCAGTACTTC
CDR3: CASSSGTVTYEQYF

D: NA
size: NA
J: TRBJ1-1
V: TRBV7-9
DNA: TGTGCCAGCAGCTTATTAATCTCCGAAGCTTTCTTT
CDR3: CASSLLISEAFF

D: TRBD2
size: NA
J: TRBJ2-7
V: TRBV14
DNA: TGTGCCAGTAGCCAAGGTCCTAGCGGGGTAGCTCGGGGGCAGTACTTC
CDR3: CASSQGPSGVARGQYF

D: NA
size: NA
J: TRBJ1-1
V: TRBV7-6
DNA: TGTGCCAGCAGGTCGTGGAACACTGAAGCTTTCTTT
CDR3: CASRSWNTEAFF

D: TRBD1
size: NA
J: TRBJ2-5
V: TRBV6-1
DNA: TGTGCCAGCAGTGAGACAGGGGGCTGGGGAGAGACCCAGTACTTC
CDR3: CASSETGGWGETQYF

D: NA
size: NA
J: TRBJ2-2
V: TRBV5-1
DNA: TGCGCCAGCAGCTTTAGTCCTACCGGGGAGCTGTTTTTT
CDR3: CASSFSPTGELFF

D: NA
size: NA
J: TRBJ2-1
V: TRBV6-8
DNA: TGTGCCAGCAGTGAGTTACTGGACAATGAGCAGTTCTTC
CDR3: CASSELLDNEQFF

D: NA
size: NA
J: TRBJ1-5
V: TRBV28
DNA: TGTGCCAGCAGTTTATACAGCCGTCAGCCCCAGCATTTT
CDR3: CASSLYSRQPQHF

D: NA
size: NA
J: TRBJ2-1
V: TRBV12-2
DNA: TGTGCAAGTCGCTTAGCCCTATGGACTAGCGGGAGGCCTGATATGAATGAGCAGTTCTTC
CDR3: CASRLALWTSGRPDMNEQFF

D: TRBD1
size: once
J: TRBJ1-2
V: TRBV28
DNA: TGTGCCAGCAGTTTTTCTGTCGGGACAGGGAATGGCTACACCTTC
CDR3: CASSFSVGTGNGYTF

D: NA
size: NA
J: TRBJ1-5
V: TRBV5-4
DNA: TGTGCCTGCTTGGGGACACCGCATCAGCCCCAGCATTTT
CDR3: CACLGTPHQPQHF

D: TRBD1
size: NA
J: TRBJ1-3
V: TRBV9
DNA: TGTGCCAGCAGCGTAGCTTCTGGGACAGGCGTCTCTGGAAACACCATATATTTT
CDR3: CASSVASGTGVSGNTIYF

D: NA
size: NA
J: TRBJ2-5
V: TRBV11-3
DNA: TGTGCCAGCAGCCTAGGAACCGGTGGAGAGGAGACCCAGTACTTC
CDR3: CASSLGTGGEETQYF

D: TRBD2
size: once
J: TRBJ2-7
V: TRBV7-9
DNA: TGTGCCAGCTCCATTCTAGCGGGGTCGAACCACGAGCAGTACTTC
CDR3: CASSILAGSNHEQYF